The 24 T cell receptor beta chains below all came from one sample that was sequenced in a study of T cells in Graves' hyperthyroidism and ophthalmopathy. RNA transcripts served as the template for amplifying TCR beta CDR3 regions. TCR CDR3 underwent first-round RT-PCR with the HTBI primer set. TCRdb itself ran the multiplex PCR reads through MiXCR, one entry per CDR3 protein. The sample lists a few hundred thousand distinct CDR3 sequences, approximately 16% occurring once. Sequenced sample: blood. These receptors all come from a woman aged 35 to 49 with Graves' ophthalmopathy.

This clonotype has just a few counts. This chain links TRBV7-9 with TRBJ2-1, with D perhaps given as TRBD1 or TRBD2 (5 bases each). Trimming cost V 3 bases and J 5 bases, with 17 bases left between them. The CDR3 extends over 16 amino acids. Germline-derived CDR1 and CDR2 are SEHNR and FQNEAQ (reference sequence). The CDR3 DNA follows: TGTGCCAGCAGCTTGCCCGGGACCCGCACGGACAATGAGCAGTTCTTC. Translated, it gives CASSLPGTRTDNEQFF.

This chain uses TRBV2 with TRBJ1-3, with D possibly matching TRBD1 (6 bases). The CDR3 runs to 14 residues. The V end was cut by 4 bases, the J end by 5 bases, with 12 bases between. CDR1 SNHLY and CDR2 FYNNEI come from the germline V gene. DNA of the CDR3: TGTGCCAGCAGTGCGGGACATTTACGAAACACCATATATTTT. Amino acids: CASSAGHLRNTIYF.

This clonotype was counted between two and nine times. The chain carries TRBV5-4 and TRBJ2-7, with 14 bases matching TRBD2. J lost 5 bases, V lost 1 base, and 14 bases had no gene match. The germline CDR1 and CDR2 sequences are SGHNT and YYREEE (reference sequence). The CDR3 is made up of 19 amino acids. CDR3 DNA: TGTGCCAGCAGCTTGTTTGGGACTAGCGGGAGCATCTTGTCGGACGAGCAGTACTTC. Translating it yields CASSLFGTSGSILSDEQYF.

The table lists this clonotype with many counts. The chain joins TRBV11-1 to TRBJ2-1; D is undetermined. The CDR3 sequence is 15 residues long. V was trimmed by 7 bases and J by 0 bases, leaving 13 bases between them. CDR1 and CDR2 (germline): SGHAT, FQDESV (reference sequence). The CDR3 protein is CASTSALYSYNEQFF. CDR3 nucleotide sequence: TGTGCCAGCACCAGCGCCCTCTACTCCTACAATGAGCAGTTCTTC.

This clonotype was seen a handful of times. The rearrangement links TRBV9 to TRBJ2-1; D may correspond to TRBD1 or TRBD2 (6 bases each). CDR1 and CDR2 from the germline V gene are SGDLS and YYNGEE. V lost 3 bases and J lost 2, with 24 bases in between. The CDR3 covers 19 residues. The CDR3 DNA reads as TGTGCCAGCAGCGAAAAAGGGGGAGGAGCGGAACGGGCCTACAATGAGCAGTTCTTC. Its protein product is CASSEKGGGAERAYNEQFF. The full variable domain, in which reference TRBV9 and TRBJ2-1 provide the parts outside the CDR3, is DSGVTQTPKHLITATGQRVTLRCSPRSGDLSVYWYQQSLDQGLQFLIQYYNGEERAKGNILERFSAQQFPDLHSELNLSSLELGDSALYFCASSEKGGGAERAYNEQFFGPGTRLTVL.

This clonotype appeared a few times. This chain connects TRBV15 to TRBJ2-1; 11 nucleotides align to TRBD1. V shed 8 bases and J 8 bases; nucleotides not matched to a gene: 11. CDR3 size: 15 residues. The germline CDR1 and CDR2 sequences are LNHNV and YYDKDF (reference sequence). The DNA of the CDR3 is TGTGCCACCGGCACTCGGGACAGGGGGGTGGATGAGCAGTTCTTC. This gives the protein CATGTRDRGVDEQFF.

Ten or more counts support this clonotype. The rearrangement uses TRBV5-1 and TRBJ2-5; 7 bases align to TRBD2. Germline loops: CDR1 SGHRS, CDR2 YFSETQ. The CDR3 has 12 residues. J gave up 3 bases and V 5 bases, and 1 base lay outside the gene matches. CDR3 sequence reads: CASRSGEETQYF. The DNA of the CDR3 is TGCGCCAGCAGAAGCGGGGAAGAGACCCAGTACTTC.

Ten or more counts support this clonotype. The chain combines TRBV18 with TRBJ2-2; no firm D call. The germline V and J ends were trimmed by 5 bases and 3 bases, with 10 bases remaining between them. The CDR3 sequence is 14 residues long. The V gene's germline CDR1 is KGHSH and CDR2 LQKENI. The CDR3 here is CASSDVRDTGELFF. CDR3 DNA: TGTGCCAGCTCAGACGTACGGGACACCGGGGAGCTGTTTTTT.

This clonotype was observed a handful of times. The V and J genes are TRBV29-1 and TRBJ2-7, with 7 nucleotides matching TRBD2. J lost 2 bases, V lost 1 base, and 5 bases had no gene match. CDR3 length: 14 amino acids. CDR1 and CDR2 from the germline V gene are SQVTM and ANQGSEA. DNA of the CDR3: TGCAGCGTTGAAGTTGGGACTATAACCTACGAGCAGTACTTC. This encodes CSVEVGTITYEQYF.

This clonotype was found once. The CDR3 region is CASSVSGVRQETQFF. The CDR3 DNA is TGTGCCAGCAGCGTATCTGGGGTGAGACAAGAGACCCAGTTCTTC. The chain couples TRBV9 to TRBJ2-5; D remains ambiguous. The J call is doubtful: the DNA matches TRBJ2-1 better. The CDR3 sequence is 15 residues long. Germline-derived CDR1 and CDR2 are SGDLS and YYNGEE.

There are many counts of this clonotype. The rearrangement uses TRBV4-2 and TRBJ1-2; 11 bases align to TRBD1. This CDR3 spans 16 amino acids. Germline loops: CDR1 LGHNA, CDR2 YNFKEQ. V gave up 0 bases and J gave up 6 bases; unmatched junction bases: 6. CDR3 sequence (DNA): TGTGCCAGCAGCCAAGAGGCCCGGGACAGGGGGAATGGCTACACCTTC. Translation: CASSQEARDRGNGYTF.

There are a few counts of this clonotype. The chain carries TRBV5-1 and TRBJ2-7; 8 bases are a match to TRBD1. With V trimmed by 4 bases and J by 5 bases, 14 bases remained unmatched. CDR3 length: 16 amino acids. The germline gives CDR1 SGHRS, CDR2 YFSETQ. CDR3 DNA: TGCGCCAGCAGCACCGGTCGTAGGACAGGGAGCGACGAGCAGTACTTC. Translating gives CASSTGRRTGSDEQYF. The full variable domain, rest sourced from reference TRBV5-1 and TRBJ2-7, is KAGVTQTPRYLIKTRGQQVTLSCSPISGHRSVSWYQQTPGQGLQFLFEYFSETQRNKGNFPGRFSGRQFSNSRSEMNVSTLELGDSALYLCASSTGRRTGSDEQYFGPGTRLTVT.

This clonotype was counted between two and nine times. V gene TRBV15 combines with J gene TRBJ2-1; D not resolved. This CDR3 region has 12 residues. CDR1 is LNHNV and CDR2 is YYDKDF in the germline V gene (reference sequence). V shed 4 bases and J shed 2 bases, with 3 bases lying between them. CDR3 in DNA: TGTGCCACCAGCAAGCCCTACAATGAGCAGTTCTTC. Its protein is CATSKPYNEQFF.

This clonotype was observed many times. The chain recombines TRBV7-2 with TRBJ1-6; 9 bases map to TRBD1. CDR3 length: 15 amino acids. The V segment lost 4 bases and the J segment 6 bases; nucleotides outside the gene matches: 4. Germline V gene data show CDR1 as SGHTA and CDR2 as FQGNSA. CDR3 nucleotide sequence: TGTGCCAGCAGCTGGGGGACAGGGACTAATTCACCCCTCCACTTT. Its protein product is CASSWGTGTNSPLHF.

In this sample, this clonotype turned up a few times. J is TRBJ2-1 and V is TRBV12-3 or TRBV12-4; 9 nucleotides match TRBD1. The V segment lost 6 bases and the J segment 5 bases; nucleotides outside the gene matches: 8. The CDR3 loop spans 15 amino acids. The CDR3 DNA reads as TGTGCCAGCAGCCAACAGGGGGCATTAGACAATGAGCAGTTCTTC. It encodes CASSQQGALDNEQFF.

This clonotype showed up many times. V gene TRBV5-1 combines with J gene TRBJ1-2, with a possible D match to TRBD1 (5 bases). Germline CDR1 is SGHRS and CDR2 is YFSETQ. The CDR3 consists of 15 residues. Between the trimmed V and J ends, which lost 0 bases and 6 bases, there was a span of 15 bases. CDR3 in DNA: TGCGCCAGCAGCTTGGCCCCGGGGCTACCGAATGGCTACACCTTC. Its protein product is CASSLAPGLPNGYTF.

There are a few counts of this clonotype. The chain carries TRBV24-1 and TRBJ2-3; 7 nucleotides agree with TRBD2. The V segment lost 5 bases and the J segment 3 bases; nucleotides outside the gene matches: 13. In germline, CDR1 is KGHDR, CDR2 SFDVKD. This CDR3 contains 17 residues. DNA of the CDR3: TGTGCCACCAGTGCTGGGGAGGGCTACGGATATACAGATACGCAGTATTTT. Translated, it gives CATSAGEGYGYTDTQYF.

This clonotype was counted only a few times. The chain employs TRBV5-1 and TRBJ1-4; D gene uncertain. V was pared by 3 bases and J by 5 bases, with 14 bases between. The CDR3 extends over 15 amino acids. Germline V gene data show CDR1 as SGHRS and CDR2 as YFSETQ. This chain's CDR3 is CASSSDPIENEKLFF. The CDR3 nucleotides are TGCGCCAGCAGCTCGGACCCAATCGAAAATGAAAAACTGTTTTTT. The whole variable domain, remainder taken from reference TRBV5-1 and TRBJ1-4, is KAGVTQTPRYLIKTRGQQVTLSCSPISGHRSVSWYQQTPGQGLQFLFEYFSETQRNKGNFPGRFSGRQFSNSRSEMNVSTLELGDSALYLCASSSDPIENEKLFFGSGTQLSVL.

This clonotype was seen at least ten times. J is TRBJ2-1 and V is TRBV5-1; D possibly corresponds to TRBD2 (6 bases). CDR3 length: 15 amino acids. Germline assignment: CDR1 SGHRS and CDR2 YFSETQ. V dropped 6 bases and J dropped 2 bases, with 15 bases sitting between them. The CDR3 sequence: CASTFGTGAYNEQFF. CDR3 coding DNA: TGCGCCAGCACTTTCGGGACGGGAGCCTACAATGAGCAGTTCTTC.

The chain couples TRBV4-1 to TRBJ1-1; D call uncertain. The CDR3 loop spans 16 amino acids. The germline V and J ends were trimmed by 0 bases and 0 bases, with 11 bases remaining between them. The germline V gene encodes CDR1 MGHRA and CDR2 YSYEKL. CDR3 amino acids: CASSQETRALNTEAFF. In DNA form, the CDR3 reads TGCGCCAGCAGCCAAGAAACTAGGGCGCTGAACACTGAAGCTTTCTTT.

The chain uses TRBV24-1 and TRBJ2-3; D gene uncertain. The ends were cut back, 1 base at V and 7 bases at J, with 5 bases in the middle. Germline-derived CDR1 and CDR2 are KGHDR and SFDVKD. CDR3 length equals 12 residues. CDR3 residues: CATSDLGYTQYF. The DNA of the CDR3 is TGTGCCACCAGTGATTTAGGTTATACGCAGTATTTT.

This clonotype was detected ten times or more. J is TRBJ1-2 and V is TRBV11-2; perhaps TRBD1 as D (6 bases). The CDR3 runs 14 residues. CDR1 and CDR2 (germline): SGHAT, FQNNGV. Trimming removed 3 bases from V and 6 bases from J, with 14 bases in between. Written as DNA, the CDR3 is TGTGCCAGCAGCTTGAACAGGGAAGTGAATGGCTACACCTTC. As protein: CASSLNREVNGYTF.

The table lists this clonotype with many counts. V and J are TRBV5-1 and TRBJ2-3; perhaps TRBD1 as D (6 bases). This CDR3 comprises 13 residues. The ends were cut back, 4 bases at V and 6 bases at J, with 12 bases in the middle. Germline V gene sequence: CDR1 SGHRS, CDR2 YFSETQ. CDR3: CASSRKTGDTQYF. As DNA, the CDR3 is TGCGCCAGCAGCCGTAAAACAGGGGATACGCAGTATTTT.

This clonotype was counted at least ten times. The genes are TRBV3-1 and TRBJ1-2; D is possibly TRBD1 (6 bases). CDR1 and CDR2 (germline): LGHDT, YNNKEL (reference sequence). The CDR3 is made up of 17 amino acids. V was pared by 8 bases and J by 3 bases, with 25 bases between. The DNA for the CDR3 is TGTGCCAGCCCCCTTGACGGGCGGAACAGGGCCTACTATGGCTACACCTTC. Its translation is CASPLDGRNRAYYGYTF.